The 3 T cell receptor beta chains reported below all come from one sample, sequenced in a study of cytotoxic CD8 clonotypes in ibrutinib-treated CLL. The data were produced by immunoSEQ multiplex PCR, yet TCRdb's version contains in-frame clones alone and is incomplete. The table has about 17,000 clones, about 61% seen once. Sequencing used PBMCs, obtained after 12 months of ibrutinib treatment. The receptor source for this set is a human donor with chronic lymphocytic leukemia.

The V gene is TRBV5-1, the J gene TRBJ2-5, with TRBD2 matching 10 bases. V dropped 4 bases and J dropped 1; count of bases not matched to a gene: 10. The length of the CDR3 is 17 residues. Germline loops: CDR1 SGHRS, CDR2 YFSETQ. CDR3 amino acids: CASSPLVSSGGQETQYF. For the CDR3, the DNA is TGCGCCAGCAGCCCATTGGTGTCTAGCGGGGGCCAAGAGACCCAGTACTTC.

The chain joins TRBV28 to TRBJ2-5; a possible D gene is TRBD2 (5 bases). Trimming pared 1 base from V and 5 bases from J, leaving 11 bases between. The CDR3 spans 14 residues. Germline V CDR1 and CDR2: MDHEN, SYDVKM. Here the CDR3 reads CASSLLLERETQYF. The CDR3 DNA reads TGTGCCAGCAGTTTATTACTAGAGCGGGAGACCCAGTACTTC.

This clone occurred a few times. The chain carries TRBV7-9 and TRBJ2-1; maybe TRBD2 (6 bases). The CDR3 is 14 residues long. V was pared by 2 bases and J by 8 bases, with 13 bases between. Germline assignment: CDR1 SEHNR and CDR2 FQNEAQ (reference sequence). CDR3 coding DNA: TGTGCCAGCAGCTTAATGTCTAGCGTGTATGAGCAGTTCTTC. It specifies CASSLMSSVYEQFF.